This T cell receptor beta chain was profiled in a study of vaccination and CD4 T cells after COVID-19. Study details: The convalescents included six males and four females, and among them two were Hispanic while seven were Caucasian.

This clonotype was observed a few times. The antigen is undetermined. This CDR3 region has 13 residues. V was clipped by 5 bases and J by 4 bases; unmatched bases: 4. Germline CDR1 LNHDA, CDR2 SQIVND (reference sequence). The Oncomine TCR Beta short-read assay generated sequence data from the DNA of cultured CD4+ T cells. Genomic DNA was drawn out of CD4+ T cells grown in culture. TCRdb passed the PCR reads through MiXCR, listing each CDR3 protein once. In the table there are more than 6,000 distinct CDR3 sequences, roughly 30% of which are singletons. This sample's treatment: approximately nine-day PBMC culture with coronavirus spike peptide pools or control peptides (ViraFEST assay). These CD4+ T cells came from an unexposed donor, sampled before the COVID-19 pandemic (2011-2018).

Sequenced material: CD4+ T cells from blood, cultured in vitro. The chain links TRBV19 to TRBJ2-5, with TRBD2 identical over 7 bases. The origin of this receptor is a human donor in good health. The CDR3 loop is CASSPPGGETQYF. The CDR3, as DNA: TGTGCCAGTAGTCCCCCGGGGGGAGAGACCCAGTACTTC.